Each of the 5 T cell receptor beta chains below was sequenced from the same sample in a study of OX40 agonist ivuxolimab in advanced cancers. Here immunoSEQ multiplex PCR was the method, and the copy in TCRdb shows in-frame clones only, minus some. The table lists about 81,000 clones, around 80% of them singletons. The specimen was CD4+ or CD8+ T cells sorted from blood, collected in a trial of the OX40 agonist ivuxolimab. The receptors were gathered from an adult with an advanced solid tumor such as melanoma, head and neck, liver or kidney cancer.

Concerning this clone itself: The sample contains more than one DNA sequence encoding this CDR3. The genes are TRBV7-3 and TRBJ2-5; the D is unclear. The CDR3 covers 13 residues. Trimming cost V 0 bases and J 1 base, with 3 bases left between them. CDR1 is SGHTA, CDR2 FQGTGA, per germline. This CDR3 reads CASSLTPQETQYF. The CDR3 nucleotides read TGTGCCAGCAGCTTAACCCCCCAAGAGACCCAGTACTTC. Drawing the rest from reference TRBV7-3 and TRBJ2-5, the complete variable domain is GAGVSQTPSNKVTEKGKYVELRCDPISGHTALYWYRQSLGQGPEFLIYFQGTGAADDSGLPNDRFFAVRPEGSVSTLKIQRTERGDSAVYLCASSLTPQETQYFGPGTRLLVL.

The chain uses TRBV19 and TRBJ2-4; D is unresolved. CDR3 length: 14 residues. Trimming stripped 9 bases from V and 3 bases from J, with 15 bases between. The germline V gene encodes CDR1 LNHDA and CDR2 SQIVND (reference sequence). The CDR3 bases are TGTGCCAGCAGGCCTGGGCAAGGCAAAAACATTCAGTACTTC. Translated, it gives CASRPGQGKNIQYF.

The V call is TRBV29-1, the J call TRBJ2-1; 8 nucleotides align to TRBD2. V was pared by 2 bases and J by 7 bases, with 7 bases of the junction left unmatched. Germline V gives CDR1 SQVTM, CDR2 ANQGSEA. The CDR3 spans 14 residues. CDR3 in amino acids: CSVELAGGMNEQFF. CDR3 nucleotides: TGCAGCGTTGAACTCGCGGGGGGTATGAATGAGCAGTTCTTC.

The V and J genes are TRBV13 and TRBJ2-2; D gene unclear. CDR1 and CDR2 from the germline V gene are PRHDT and FYEKMQ (reference sequence). The CDR3 runs 13 residues. The germline V and J ends were trimmed by 3 bases and 6 bases, with 8 bases remaining between them. CDR3: CASSFLHAGELFF. The CDR3 coding sequence is TGTGCCAGCAGCTTCCTCCATGCCGGGGAGCTGTTTTTT.

The chain uses TRBV7-3 and TRBJ2-1; 7 bases agree with TRBD2. This CDR3 spans 14 amino acids. V was pared by 1 base and J by 7 bases, with 4 bases of the junction left unmatched. CDR1 and CDR2 from the germline V gene are SGHTA and FQGTGA. DNA for the CDR3: TGTGCCAGCAGCTTAAGTCCCGGGGGGAATGAGCAGTTCTTC. Protein sequence: CASSLSPGGNEQFF.